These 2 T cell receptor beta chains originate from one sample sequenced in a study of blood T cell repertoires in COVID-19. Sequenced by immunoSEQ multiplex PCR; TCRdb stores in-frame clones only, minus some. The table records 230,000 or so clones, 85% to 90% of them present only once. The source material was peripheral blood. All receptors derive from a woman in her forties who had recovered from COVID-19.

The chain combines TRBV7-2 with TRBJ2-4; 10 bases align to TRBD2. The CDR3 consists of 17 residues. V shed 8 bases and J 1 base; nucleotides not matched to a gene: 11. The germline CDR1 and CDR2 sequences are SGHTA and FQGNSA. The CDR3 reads CASSPDLSGRAKNIQYF. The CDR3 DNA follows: TGTGCCAGCTCCCCCGACCTTAGCGGGAGGGCCAAAAACATTCAGTACTTC.

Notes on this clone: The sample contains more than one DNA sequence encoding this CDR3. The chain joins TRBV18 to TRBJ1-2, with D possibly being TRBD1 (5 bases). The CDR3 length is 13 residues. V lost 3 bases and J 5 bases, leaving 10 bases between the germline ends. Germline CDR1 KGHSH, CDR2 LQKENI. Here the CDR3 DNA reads TGTGCCAGCTCACCGGGGGGAGATTATGGCTACACCTTC. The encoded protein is CASSPGGDYGYTF.